This passage covers 26 T cell receptor beta chains from one sample sequenced in a study of lymphopenia after photon versus proton radiotherapy. The table came from immunoSEQ multiplex PCR; TCRdb's copy has only in-frame clones and leaves some out. The table lists tens of thousands of clones, around 86% of them singletons, with more than 10% in the top ten. This material consisted of peripheral blood, taken from a patient treated with proton-based radiotherapy. The receptors derive from a man of 80 years or more with esophageal cancer.

The chain carries TRBV7-2 and TRBJ2-3; 8 positions match TRBD2. This CDR3 is 16 amino acids long. CDR1 and CDR2 from the germline V gene are SGHTA and FQGNSA. The V gene end was trimmed by 4 bases and the J gene end by 5 bases; junction bases not matched to a gene: 11. For the CDR3, the DNA is TGTGCCAGCAGCTCTGGCTTCCGGGGGGGCCGAGATACGCAGTATTTT. Amino acids: CASSSGFRGGRDTQYF.

This chain uses TRBV4-3 with TRBJ1-2, with D possibly matching TRBD1 (5 bases). The V end lost 0 bases, the J end lost 8 bases, and 22 bases lay between the germline ends. This CDR3 comprises 17 residues. Germline V gene lookup returns CDR1 LGHNA and CDR2 YSLEER. The CDR3, as DNA: TGCGCCAGCAGCCAAGATTCGCGGGACGGCAGTCTTAAGGGCTACACCTTC. Its protein is CASSQDSRDGSLKGYTF.

This chain uses TRBV7-2 with TRBJ2-7; perhaps TRBD2 as D (7 bases). From germline, CDR1 is SGHTA and CDR2 FQGNSA. The CDR3 runs 17 residues. V lost 3 bases and J 3 bases, leaving 21 bases between the germline ends. The CDR3 coding sequence is TGTGCCAGCAGCTTTGGATCCCGAGGGGGGGACCACTACGAGCAGTACTTC. Protein product: CASSFGSRGGDHYEQYF.

CDR3 in amino acids: CASSLNGGNNSPLHF. The CDR3 DNA sequence: TGTGCCAGCAGCTTAAACGGGGGTAATAATTCACCCCTCCACTTT. This chain links TRBV7-2 with TRBJ1-6, with D possibly being TRBD1 (5 bases). There are 15 residues in the CDR3. Germline CDR1 is SGHTA and CDR2 is FQGNSA. With 2 bases removed from V and 5 bases from J, the gap between germline ends came to 10 bases. The variable domain in full, completed from reference TRBV7-2 and TRBJ1-6, reads GAGVSQSPSNKVTEKGKDVELRCDPISGHTALYWYRQSLGQGLEFLIYFQGNSAPDKSGLPSDRFSAERTGGSVSTLTIQRTQQEDSAVYLCASSLNGGNNSPLHFGNGTRLTVT.

This chain joins TRBV25-1 and TRBJ2-3; 7 nucleotides align to TRBD1. Losses at the gene ends were 8 bases for V and 0 bases for J; bases not matched to a gene: 2. CDR3 size: 13 residues. In germline, CDR1 is MGHDK, CDR2 SYGVNS. In nucleotides, the CDR3 is TGTGCCAGCGGACAGGCTAGCACAGATACGCAGTATTTT. As protein: CASGQASTDTQYF.

V gene TRBV18 combines with J gene TRBJ2-1, with D perhaps matching TRBD2 (5 bases). The CDR3 totals 13 residues. The V gene's germline CDR1 is KGHSH and CDR2 LQKENI. Trimming removed 1 base from V and 8 bases from J, with 9 bases in between. CDR3 residues: CASSPLTADEQFF. CDR3 nucleotide sequence: TGTGCCAGCTCACCACTTACAGCGGATGAGCAGTTCTTC.

This clone was counted once. This sequence joins TRBV7-3 and TRBJ2-2; D perhaps matches TRBD2 (5 bases). Germline assignment: CDR1 SGHTA and CDR2 FQGTGA. V lost 6 bases and J lost 0, with 14 bases in between. The CDR3 extends over 16 amino acids. CDR3 in DNA: TGTGCCAGCAGTCGAGGGCACCACGCGAACACCGGGGAGCTGTTTTTT. It specifies CASSRGHHANTGELFF.

V gene TRBV5-4 combines with J gene TRBJ2-2; 10 bases map to TRBD1. Trimming cost V 2 bases and J 4 bases; bases outside gene matches: 5. Germline loops: CDR1 SGHNT, CDR2 YYREEE (reference sequence). The length of the CDR3 is 16 residues. CDR3 in DNA: TGTGCCAGCAGCTTCCCCGGGACAGGGGTCACCGGGGAGCTGTTTTTT. This codes for CASSFPGTGVTGELFF.

This clone occurred once. This chain links TRBV12-5 with TRBJ2-7, with 8 bases lining up with TRBD1. This CDR3 has 15 amino acids. The V gene end was trimmed by 2 bases and the J gene end by 5 bases; junction bases not matched to a gene: 8. The germline V gene has CDR1 LGHNT and CDR2 FRNRAP. In nucleotides, the CDR3 is TGTGCTAGTGGTTTGAGTTCTGGCAGGGGGCACGAGCAGTACTTC. This translates into CASGLSSGRGHEQYF.

V is TRBV5-6 and J is TRBJ2-5; D assignment may be TRBD1 or TRBD2 (6 bases each). The V gene lost 7 bases and the J gene lost 1 base, with 23 bases spanning the gap. This CDR3 spans 17 amino acids. Germline assignment: CDR1 SGHDT and CDR2 YYEEEE. CDR3 sequence reads: CASGGQGIWMGQETQYF. The CDR3 nucleotides are TGTGCCAGCGGGGGGCAGGGGATTTGGATGGGCCAAGAGACCCAGTACTTC.

The chain is built from TRBV11-3 and TRBJ2-1; TRBD1 agrees at 8 bases. CDR1 SGHNT and CDR2 YENEEA come from the germline V gene. The junction had 2 bases not matched to a gene; V was cut back by 3 bases and J by 4 bases. The CDR3 totals 14 residues. DNA of the CDR3: TGTGCCAGCAGCTTGACAGGGGCATACAATGAGCAGTTCTTC. This translates into CASSLTGAYNEQFF.

This clone appeared once. The chain joins TRBV5-4 to TRBJ2-7; D uncertain. Between the trimmed V and J ends, which lost 0 bases and 7 bases, there was a span of 11 bases. This CDR3 has 13 amino acids. Germline loops: CDR1 SGHNT, CDR2 YYREEE (reference sequence). The DNA for the CDR3 is TGTGCCAGCAGCTTGGTTGGGGAAGGAGAGCAGTACTTC. This codes for CASSLVGEGEQYF.

Only one count was recorded for this clone. The V call is TRBV7-9, the J call TRBJ1-1; the D gene is possibly TRBD1 (6 bases). Trimming took 5 bases from V and 1 from J, leaving 8 bases between them. Germline V CDR1 and CDR2: SEHNR, FQNEAQ (reference sequence). The CDR3 is made up of 13 amino acids. The CDR3 DNA reads as TGTGCCAGCAGCCGGGGACAGAACACTGAAGCTTTCTTT. Amino acid sequence: CASSRGQNTEAFF.

V and J are TRBV9 and TRBJ2-1; TRBD2 matches at 9 bases. Germline CDR1 SGDLS, CDR2 YYNGEE. The CDR3 totals 16 residues. J lost 4 bases, V lost 0 bases, and 5 bases had no gene match. CDR3 residues: CASSVGGSGRYNEQFF. The DNA of the CDR3 is TGTGCCAGCAGCGTAGGAGGTAGCGGGAGATACAATGAGCAGTTCTTC.

V and J are TRBV5-5 and TRBJ2-5, with a possible D match to TRBD2 (6 bases). Per germline, CDR1 SGHKS and CDR2 YYEKEE (reference sequence). Trimming stripped 4 bases from V and 5 bases from J, with 12 bases between. The CDR3 extends over 13 amino acids. The CDR3 sequence: CASSRGSGETQYF. CDR3 DNA: TGTGCCAGCAGCCGGGGGTCGGGGGAGACCCAGTACTTC.

This chain links TRBV15 with TRBJ1-2; D is undetermined. Germline-derived CDR1 and CDR2 are LNHNV and YYDKDF (reference sequence). The V gene lost 0 bases and the J gene lost 4 bases, with 12 bases spanning the gap. The CDR3 has 15 amino acids. The CDR3 region is CATSRDGQVRYGYTF. The CDR3 region has the DNA TGTGCCACCAGCAGAGATGGTCAGGTCCGCTATGGCTACACCTTC.

The chain links TRBV6-1 to TRBJ2-2; possibly TRBD2 for D (5 bases). The germline V gene encodes CDR1 MNHNS and CDR2 SASEGT. The V gene lost 5 bases and the J gene lost 5 bases, with 9 bases spanning the gap. CDR3 length: 13 amino acids. The CDR3 region is CASSLEVTGELFF. The CDR3 nucleotides read TGTGCCAGCAGTTTGGAGGTTACCGGGGAGCTGTTTTTT.

V gene TRBV15 combines with J gene TRBJ2-7, with D tentatively TRBD1 (6 bases). Trimming removed 5 bases from V and 2 bases from J, with 13 bases in between. Germline V gene sequence: CDR1 LNHNV, CDR2 YYDKDF (reference sequence). The CDR3 length is 14 residues. The CDR3 is CATSEGDKAYEQYF. CDR3 sequence (DNA): TGTGCCACCAGCGAGGGGGACAAGGCCTACGAGCAGTACTTC.

V is TRBV10-1 and J is TRBJ2-1, with D possibly matching TRBD2 (5 bases). The germline V and J ends were trimmed by 7 bases and 9 bases, with 19 bases remaining between them. The CDR3 extends over 14 amino acids. Germline assignment: CDR1 WNHNN and CDR2 SYGVQD (reference sequence). The CDR3 reads CASIPREYRSEQFF. Here the CDR3 DNA reads TGCGCCAGCATCCCGAGGGAGTATCGGAGTGAGCAGTTCTTC.

This clone was seen only a few times. The V call is TRBV7-2, the J call TRBJ2-5; D tentatively reads TRBD1 or TRBD2 (6 bases each). The CDR3 runs 14 residues. Germline V gene data show CDR1 as SGHTA and CDR2 as FQGNSA. Trimming removed 10 bases from V and 5 bases from J, with 20 bases in between. For the CDR3, the DNA is TGTGCCACCATGCTCCAAAGGGGGGCGGAGACCCAGTACTTC. This translates into CATMLQRGAETQYF.

The rearrangement uses TRBV6-5 and TRBJ1-2; tentatively, D is TRBD1 (5 bases). This CDR3 is 13 amino acids long. Germline CDR1 and CDR2: MNHEY and SVGAGI. Trimming shortened V by 6 bases and J by 7 bases, and 15 bases separated the two germline ends. The CDR3 nucleotides read TGTGCCAGCAGCCCCCAGCCAGGGCCTGGCTACACCTTC. Protein sequence: CASSPQPGPGYTF.

The chain combines TRBV18 with TRBJ2-3; D is unclear. Trimming cost V 6 bases and J 0 bases, with 13 bases left between them. This CDR3 is built from 15 residues. Germline V gene data show CDR1 as KGHSH and CDR2 as LQKENI. CDR3 coding DNA: TGTGCCAGCTCGTCTCGGACCGCAAGCACAGATACGCAGTATTTT. Encoded protein: CASSSRTASTDTQYF.

The chain carries TRBV11-2 and TRBJ2-1, with 7 positions matching TRBD2. Germline CDR1 reads SGHAT; CDR2 reads FQNNGV. CDR3 length: 13 amino acids. J was trimmed by 9 bases and V by 5 bases; bases with no gene match: 7. The CDR3 DNA reads TGTGCCAGCAGCCCGACTAGCTTTCGTGAGCAGTTCTTC. It yields the protein CASSPTSFREQFF.

The V gene is TRBV27, the J gene TRBJ2-7, with D tentatively TRBD2 (6 bases). The CDR3 totals 14 residues. The V end lost 0 bases, the J end lost 4 bases, and 10 bases lay between the germline ends. Germline CDR1 MNHEY, CDR2 SMNVEV (reference sequence). The CDR3 bases are TGTGCCAGCAGTTTATCCCGGGACTTATACGAGCAGTACTTC. Translated: CASSLSRDLYEQYF.

The chain uses TRBV7-3 and TRBJ2-3, with 8 bases aligning to TRBD2. This CDR3 has 20 amino acids. With V trimmed by 0 bases and J by 1 base, 15 bases remained unmatched. Germline-derived CDR1 and CDR2 are SGHTA and FQGTGA. CDR3 region: CASSLTPLSGGIGRTDTQYF. Written as DNA, the CDR3 is TGTGCCAGCAGCTTAACTCCCCTCTCGGGGGGGATAGGCCGCACAGATACGCAGTATTTT. Together with reference TRBV7-3 and TRBJ2-3, the CDR3 gives the full variable domain: GAGVSQTPSNKVTEKGKYVELRCDPISGHTALYWYRQSLGQGPEFLIYFQGTGAADDSGLPNDRFFAVRPEGSVSTLKIQRTERGDSAVYLCASSLTPLSGGIGRTDTQYFGPGTRLTVL.

A single count supports this clone. V and J are TRBV10-2 and TRBJ1-5; D is possibly TRBD1 (5 bases). The germline V and J ends were trimmed by 4 bases and 4 bases, with 11 bases remaining between them. Germline V gene lookup returns CDR1 WSHSY and CDR2 SAAADI. The CDR3 runs to 14 residues. The CDR3: CASSGQGKNQPQHF. In nucleotides, the CDR3 is TGCGCCAGCAGTGGGCAGGGTAAAAATCAGCCCCAGCATTTT.